These 21 T cell receptor beta chains were sequenced from one sample in a study of control samples from healthy donors and cancer patients (dated by TCRdb to the early 2020s). Receptors were amplified or captured by the immunoSEQ multiplex PCR assay. As stored in TCRdb, this immuneACCESS dataset retains in-frame rearrangements with V and J assigned. A fraction of the clones does not appear; measured against another copy, unresolved V genes explain less than half of the discrepancy, and the remainder lacks a known reason. Across this sample there are about 83,000 clones, with 91% seen only once. The ten largest clones represent around 17% of the sample. What was sequenced was blood. The receptors were gathered from a man aged 50 or older in good health.

The chain carries TRBV29-1 and TRBJ1-2; the D gene is possibly TRBD1 (6 bases). V lost 4 bases, J lost 3 bases, and 18 bases lay in between. The CDR3 has 15 residues. CDR1 is SQVTM and CDR2 is ANQGSEA in the germline V gene. The CDR3 is CSVVIHSGQDYGYTF. In DNA, the CDR3 is TGCAGCGTTGTAATCCACTCGGGACAAGACTATGGCTACACCTTC.

The chain combines TRBV4-2 with TRBJ1-4; TRBD1 might be the D (5 bases). This CDR3 comprises 15 residues. The germline V gene has CDR1 LGHNA and CDR2 YNFKEQ. The V and J ends lost 1 base and 7 bases respectively, with 13 bases between them. CDR3 DNA sequence: TGTGCCAGCAGCCAAGGGACGGGGGATCGTGAAAAACTGTTTTTT. Translation: CASSQGTGDREKLFF.

The CDR3 loop is CASSAPGQVTSYNSPLHF. The CDR3 DNA reads as TGTGCCAGCAGCGCCCCCGGCCAGGTGACCTCCTATAATTCACCCCTCCACTTT. This rearrangement joins TRBV21-1 to TRBJ1-6; the D call in the table, TRBD1, was not verified against the DNA. TRBV21-1 constitutes a pseudogene. The CDR3 length is 18 residues.

The chain uses TRBV18 and TRBJ2-5, with 9 bases identical to TRBD2. Germline V lookup: CDR1 KGHSH, CDR2 LQKENI. The CDR3 length is 18 residues. The V gene end was trimmed by 3 bases and the J gene end by 1 base; junction bases not matched to a gene: 12. For the CDR3, the DNA is TGTGCCAGCTCACCTGCGGTATCGAGACTAGCGGTCCAAGAGACCCAGTACTTC. Translated: CASSPAVSRLAVQETQYF.

The genes are TRBV5-6 and TRBJ1-1; no clear D. The V gene's germline CDR1 is SGHDT and CDR2 YYEEEE. The ends were cut back, 4 bases at V and 7 bases at J, with 14 bases in the middle. There are 13 residues in the CDR3. In nucleotides, the CDR3 is TGTGCCAGCAGCGGCCTCTTTGGGGATGAAGCTTTCTTT. Residues: CASSGLFGDEAFF. The entire variable domain, with the rest obtained from reference TRBV5-6 and TRBJ1-1, is as follows: DAGVTQSPTHLIKTRGQQVTLRCSPKSGHDTVSWYQQALGQGPQFIFQYYEEEERQRGNFPDRFSGHQFPNYSSELNVNALLLGDSALYLCASSGLFGDEAFFGQGTRLTVV.

The CDR3 protein is CATKIQWNTEAFF. The DNA of the CDR3 is TGTGCCACTAAAATCCAGTGGAACACTGAAGCTTTCTTT. This chain links TRBV30 with TRBJ1-1; D unresolved. The CDR3 loop spans 13 amino acids. Germline CDR1 GTSNPN, CDR2 SVGIG (reference sequence). V was shortened by 8 bases and J by 1 base, with 14 bases between the two germline ends.

The chain employs TRBV11-1 and TRBJ2-1, with 7 bases aligning to TRBD2. The V segment lost 8 bases and the J segment 4 bases; nucleotides outside the gene matches: 11. The germline gives CDR1 SGHAT, CDR2 FQDESV (reference sequence). The length of the CDR3 is 15 residues. The CDR3 DNA follows: TGTGCCAGCGCGGGCCTAGCGGCCCAATACAATGAGCAGTTCTTC. Its protein product is CASAGLAAQYNEQFF.

The J gene is TRBJ2-2, the V gene TRBV11-2; D not resolved. Trimming took off 5 bases at V and 9 bases at J, with 16 bases between the two ends. The length of the CDR3 is 14 residues. Looked up from germline, CDR1 is SGHAT and CDR2 is FQNNGV. In DNA, the CDR3 is TGTGCCAGCAGCAAGCGAGAAGTTCGTCGGGAGCTGTTTTTT. Protein: CASSKREVRRELFF.

The chain joins TRBV5-8 to TRBJ1-1, with TRBD1 matching over 7 bases. Trimming cost V 2 bases and J 0 bases; bases outside gene matches: 4. Looked up from germline, CDR1 is SGHTS and CDR2 is YDEGEE. There are 15 residues in the CDR3. CDR3 loop: CASSFTGALNTEAFF. As DNA, the CDR3 is TGTGCCAGCAGCTTTACAGGGGCCTTGAACACTGAAGCTTTCTTT. Full variable domain (remainder filled in from reference TRBV5-8 and TRBJ1-1): EAGVTQSPTHLIKTRGQQATLRCSPISGHTSVYWYQQALGLGLQFLLWYDEGEERNRGNFPPRFSGRQFPNYSSELNVNALELEDSALYLCASSFTGALNTEAFFGQGTRLTVV.

This chain joins TRBV5-1 and TRBJ1-4, with 7 bases lining up with TRBD1. V was pared by 4 bases and J by 3 bases, with 6 bases of the junction left unmatched. This CDR3 region has 15 residues. Looked up from germline, CDR1 is SGHRS and CDR2 is YFSETQ. As DNA, the CDR3 is TGCGCCAGCAGCGGGCAAGGGGGCCCTAATGAAAAACTGTTTTTT. Protein: CASSGQGGPNEKLFF.

The genes are TRBV5-1 and TRBJ1-6, with D perhaps matching TRBD1 (5 bases). The germline V gene has CDR1 SGHRS and CDR2 YFSETQ. With 0 bases removed from V and 6 bases from J, the gap between germline ends came to 7 bases. CDR3 length equals 14 residues. This CDR3 is CASSLVGGNSPLHF. In DNA, the CDR3 is TGCGCCAGCAGCTTGGTCGGGGGTAATTCACCCCTCCACTTT.

The chain recombines TRBV9 with TRBJ1-6; the D is unclear. The germline CDR1 and CDR2 sequences are SGDLS and YYNGEE. There are 14 residues in the CDR3. V was trimmed by 0 bases and J by 10 bases, leaving 11 bases between them. CDR3 amino acids: CASSVEGFRSPLHF. The CDR3 DNA sequence: TGTGCCAGCAGCGTAGAAGGGTTTAGGTCACCCCTCCACTTT. The variable domain in full, with the rest retrieved from reference TRBV9 and TRBJ1-6, is DSGVTQTPKHLITATGQRVTLRCSPRSGDLSVYWYQQSLDQGLQFLIQYYNGEERAKGNILERFSAQQFPDLHSELNLSSLELGDSALYFCASSVEGFRSPLHFGNGTRLTVT.

The chain joins TRBV1 to TRBJ2-3; TRBD1, the table's D call, lacks a check against the DNA. TRBV1 is recorded as a pseudogene. The CDR3 extends over 14 amino acids. The CDR3 sequence is CTRGQGAFTDTQYF. The CDR3 nucleotides are TGCACCCGGGGACAGGGGGCATTTACAGATACGCAGTATTTT.

The chain carries TRBV11-3 and TRBJ2-7, with 9 nucleotides matching TRBD1. Germline values: CDR1 SGHNT, CDR2 YENEEA. V gave up 3 bases and J gave up 4 bases; unmatched junction bases: 4. This CDR3 has 14 residues. The CDR3 sequence is CASSFSGTGYEQYF. CDR3 nucleotides: TGTGCCAGCAGCTTTTCCGGGACAGGGTACGAGCAGTACTTC.

The gene calls are TRBV9 and TRBJ1-1, with D possibly matching TRBD1 (6 bases). CDR1 and CDR2 (germline): SGDLS, YYNGEE. The CDR3 has 17 residues. Trimming removed 4 bases from V and 4 bases from J, with 23 bases in between. The CDR3 nucleotides are TGTGCCAGCAGCCCAACAGGGTCGAGGACTCGGGGCACTGAAGCTTTCTTT. This gives the protein CASSPTGSRTRGTEAFF.

The genes are TRBV14 and TRBJ1-6; no definite D call. Per germline, CDR1 SGHDN and CDR2 FVKESK. Trimming pared 3 bases from V and 5 bases from J, leaving 11 bases between. There are 15 residues in the CDR3. The CDR3 region is CASSHRRADNSPLHF. In DNA form, the CDR3 reads TGTGCCAGCAGCCACCGGCGGGCCGATAATTCACCCCTCCACTTT.

This clone was counted a single time. V is TRBV18 and J is TRBJ1-1; a weak D match, TRBD1 (5 bases). Germline loops: CDR1 KGHSH, CDR2 LQKENI. This CDR3 comprises 15 residues. V lost 4 bases and J lost 0, with 12 bases in between. The CDR3 nucleotides read TGTGCCAGCTCACGTACAGAGGGGATGAACACTGAAGCTTTCTTT. Protein product: CASSRTEGMNTEAFF.

The genes are TRBV7-7 and TRBJ2-5, with TRBD1 matching 7 bases. The CDR3 is 14 amino acids. After removal of 2 bases from V and 3 bases from J, the junction contained 3 bases not matched to a gene. Germline CDR1 reads SSHAT; CDR2 reads FNYEAQ (reference sequence). CDR3 in amino acids: CASSLSGQKETQYF. As DNA, the CDR3 is TGTGCCAGCAGCTTATCGGGACAGAAAGAGACCCAGTACTTC.

The rearrangement uses TRBV5-6 and TRBJ1-4; the D is unclear. This CDR3 spans 11 amino acids. V lost 5 bases, J lost 7 bases, and 6 bases lay in between. The germline V gene has CDR1 SGHDT and CDR2 YYEEEE. CDR3 sequence (DNA): TGTGCCAGCAGAGTGGGTGAAAAACTGTTTTTT. Its translation is CASRVGEKLFF.

The rearrangement joins TRBV5-1 to TRBJ2-3; perhaps TRBD2 as D (5 bases). V dropped 4 bases and J dropped 9 bases, with 15 bases sitting between them. In germline, CDR1 is SGHRS, CDR2 YFSETQ. This CDR3 spans 13 amino acids. Written as DNA, the CDR3 is TGCGCCAGCAGCCCGGACGGGGAAGGGACGCAGTATTTT. Translation: CASSPDGEGTQYF.

The genes are TRBV11-1 and TRBJ2-1; maybe TRBD1 (5 bases). The ends were cut back, 1 base at V and 8 bases at J, with 15 bases in the middle. There are 15 residues in the CDR3. Looked up from germline, CDR1 is SGHAT and CDR2 is FQDESV (reference sequence). This chain's CDR3 is CASSLVRGIADEQFF. The DNA of the CDR3 is TGTGCCAGCAGCTTAGTAAGGGGCATTGCGGATGAGCAGTTCTTC.